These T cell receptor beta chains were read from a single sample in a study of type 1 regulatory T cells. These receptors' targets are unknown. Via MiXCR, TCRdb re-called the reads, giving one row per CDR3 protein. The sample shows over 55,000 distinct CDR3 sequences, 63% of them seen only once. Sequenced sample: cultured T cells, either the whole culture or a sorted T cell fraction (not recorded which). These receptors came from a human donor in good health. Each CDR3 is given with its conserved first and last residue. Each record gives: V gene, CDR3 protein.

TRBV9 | CASSVGQNQPQHF
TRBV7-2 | CASSLGTSGSEQYF
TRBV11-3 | CASSRGRTDTQYF
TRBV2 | CARGHLAKNIQYF
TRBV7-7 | CSSSLVGGVQETQYF
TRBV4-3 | CASSTGGASGELFF
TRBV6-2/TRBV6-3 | CASSHPGTGVNYGYTF
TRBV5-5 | CASSLGTGETQYF
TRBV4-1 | CASSRAIGLLAGESYEQYF
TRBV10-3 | CAASRQGQTQPQHF
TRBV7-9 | CASSFGAVSGNTIYF
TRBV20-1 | CSAARGSNQPQHF
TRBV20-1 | CSAREPGSNSPLHF
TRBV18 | CASSPPVVQGHYEQYF
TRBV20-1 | CSAKGTALNQPQHF
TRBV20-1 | CSARLREVDTQYF
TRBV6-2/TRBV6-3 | CASSPSGGPNEQFF
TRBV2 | CASSDGAGRPPWGEQYF
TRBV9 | CASSSPRAGDTGELFF
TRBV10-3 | CAISESGDRSYGYTF
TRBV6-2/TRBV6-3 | CASSYVRGMVTGELFF
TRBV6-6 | CAARLAANTEAFF